The 8 T cell receptor beta chains listed next were all sequenced from one sample in a study of blood T cell repertoires in COVID-19. Clones were sequenced by immunoSEQ multiplex PCR, and TCRdb holds only the in-frame ones, with some missing. Found here are 350,000 to 450,000 clones, 70% to 90% of them singletons; the top ten hold 1.4%. Sample: PBMCs or T cells enriched from blood (not recorded which). These receptors originate from a woman under 30 who had been exposed to COVID-19.

The table lists this clone with a count of one. The chain combines TRBV5-6 with TRBJ1-5, with a tentative D call TRBD1 (5 bases). Germline CDR1 reads SGHDT; CDR2 reads YYEEEE. Trimming stripped 0 bases from V and 8 bases from J, with 9 bases between. This CDR3 is built from 13 residues. CDR3 in amino acids: CASSLGGGEPQHF. Written as DNA, the CDR3 is TGTGCCAGCAGCTTGGGCGGGGGGGAGCCCCAGCATTTT.

The chain employs TRBV28 and TRBJ1-6, with D possibly being TRBD1 (6 bases). Germline V lookup: CDR1 MDHEN, CDR2 SYDVKM. The CDR3 sequence is 13 residues long. Trimming removed 8 bases from V and 10 bases from J, with 15 bases in between. CDR3 residues: CASYSGGRSPLHF. The CDR3 nucleotides read TGTGCCAGCTATAGTGGGGGCCGGTCACCCCTCCACTTT.

The chain joins TRBV11-2 to TRBJ2-1, with 15 bases fitting TRBD2. Germline-derived CDR1 and CDR2 are SGHAT and FQNNGV. V shed 8 bases and J 5 bases; nucleotides not matched to a gene: 7. The CDR3 contains 16 residues. The CDR3 reads CASRGLAGGLNNEQFF. CDR3 nucleotides: TGTGCCAGCCGAGGACTAGCGGGGGGGCTTAACAATGAGCAGTTCTTC.

CDR3 sequence (DNA): TGTGCCAGCAGGACTAGCGGTACTCATGAGCAGTTCTTC. As protein: CASRTSGTHEQFF. The V gene is TRBV12-3 or TRBV12-4, the J gene TRBJ2-1, with 9 bases that match TRBD2. The CDR3 contains 13 residues. With V trimmed by 6 bases and J by 8 bases, 5 bases remained unmatched.

The chain joins TRBV11-2 to TRBJ1-3; D is perhaps TRBD1 (5 bases). The CDR3 loop spans 17 amino acids. Germline V CDR1 and CDR2: SGHAT, FQNNGV. Trimming took off 3 bases at V and 3 bases at J, with 18 bases between the two ends. CDR3 residues: CASSFPSDSNLGNTIYF. The DNA of the CDR3 is TGTGCCAGCAGCTTCCCCTCAGACAGCAATCTTGGAAACACCATATATTTT.

The sample holds a few counts of this clone. The genes are TRBV28 and TRBJ1-1, with D possibly being TRBD1 (5 bases). Germline V gene lookup returns CDR1 MDHEN and CDR2 SYDVKM. The CDR3 runs to 13 residues. Trimming took off 6 bases at V and 5 bases at J, with 13 bases between the two ends. The CDR3 nucleotides are TGTGCCAGCAGGACTGGACAAGGTACTGAAGCTTTCTTT. Its translation: CASRTGQGTEAFF.

The chain couples TRBV19 to TRBJ2-1; TRBD1 aligns across 8 bases. This CDR3 has 12 amino acids. Germline CDR1 LNHDA, CDR2 SQIVND (reference sequence). Trimming at V came to 8 bases and at J to 5 bases, leaving 2 bases not matched to a gene. The CDR3 nucleotides read TGTGCCAGTGAACAGGGGGACAATGAGCAGTTCTTC. Amino acid sequence: CASEQGDNEQFF.

This clone appeared a single time. The chain links TRBV25-1 to TRBJ2-2; D remains unclear. The CDR3 extends over 11 amino acids. Trimming took off 7 bases at V and 5 bases at J, with 5 bases between the two ends. Germline CDR1 is MGHDK and CDR2 is SYGVNS. This CDR3 reads CASTRTGELFF. For the CDR3, the DNA is TGTGCCAGCACACGGACCGGGGAGCTGTTTTTT.